This entry lists 5 T cell receptor delta chains sequenced from one sample in a study of gamma-delta T cells after stem cell transplantation. TCRdb ran CATT on the RT-PCR reads. The data contain hundreds of delta-chain clones, 20% to 25% of them singletons. Sequencing used gamma-delta T cells. The receptors here all came from a human donor. It is not recorded whose cells these are; they may come from a transplant donor.

The sample holds a few counts of this clone. Translating this DNA gives a protein that differs at residue 8 from the TCRdb one, which belongs to a much larger clone; a read error is likely, and the protein shown is this translation. The rearrangement joins TRDV2 to TRDJ1; 13 positions match TRDD3. Trimming took 0 bases from V and 4 from J; bases not matched to a gene: 19. CDR3 length equals 21 residues. Germline lookup yields CDR1 GEAIGNYY and CDR2 EKD. DNA for the CDR3: TGTGCCTGTGACACCGTACTCAGAGCACTGGGGGATACGACGTTCATCGATAAACTCATCTTT. Translated: CACDTVLRALGDTTFIDKLIF.

Of note for this clone: This DNA's translation and the protein TCRdb lists, from a much larger clone, do not match at residue 12, likely due to a read error; the protein shown is translated from the DNA. The chain carries TRDV2 and TRDJ1, with TRDD3 matching 7 bases. The germline CDR1 and CDR2 sequences are GEAIGNYY and EKD. CDR3 length: 21 residues. Trimming cost V 0 bases and J 4 bases; bases outside gene matches: 25. The CDR3 reads CACDTVLKALGNTTFIDKLIF. CDR3 coding DNA: TGTGCCTGTGACACCGTACTCAAAGCACTGGGGAATACGACGTTCATCGATAAACTCATCTTT.

By its share, this clone is hyperexpanded (1% or more). The same CDR3 also results from other DNA sequences found in this sample. The rearrangement uses TRDV2 and TRDJ3; the D gene is possibly TRDD3 (5 bases). CDR1 GEAIGNYY and CDR2 EKD come from the germline V gene. The CDR3 consists of 23 residues. V dropped 0 bases and J dropped 3 bases, with 29 bases sitting between them. The CDR3 protein is CACDTVNRVGEDRSGWDTRQMFF. CDR3 nucleotides: TGTGCCTGTGACACCGTTAATCGTGTTGGGGAAGACAGGAGTGGCTGGGACACCCGACAGATGTTTTTC.

Points on this clone: Only one base separates this from a far larger clonotype, so it likely reflects a read error. Other DNA variants within this sample encode the same CDR3. V usage is TRDV2 and J usage is TRDJ1, with 12 bases matching TRDD3. There are 21 residues in the CDR3. Germline trimming cut 0 bases from V and 4 bases from J; bases unmatched to any gene: 20. CDR1 is GEAIGNYY and CDR2 is EKD in the germline V gene. The DNA of the CDR3 is TGTGCCTGTGACACCGTACTCAAAGCACTGGGGGATACAACGTTCATCGATAAACTCATCTTT. Translating gives CACDTVLKALGDTTFIDKLIF.

Comment on this clone: TCRdb's entry gives the protein of a much larger clone, which mismatches this DNA's translation at residue 8, likely from a read error; the protein reported here is translated from the DNA. V is TRDV2 and J is TRDJ1; 8 bases agree with TRDD3. CDR1 GEAIGNYY and CDR2 EKD come from the germline V gene. This CDR3 is 18 amino acids long. Trimming at V came to 4 bases and at J to 0 bases, leaving 15 bases not matched to a gene. The CDR3 reads CACERLGGRNQNTDKLIF. CDR3 DNA sequence: TGTGCCTGTGAGCGACTGGGGGGTAGGAACCAAAACACCGATAAACTCATCTTT.